Following are 18 T cell receptor beta chains from one sample sequenced in a study of blood T cell repertoires in COVID-19. The data were produced by immunoSEQ multiplex PCR, yet TCRdb's version contains in-frame clones alone and is incomplete. This table has about 180,000 clones, about 82% appearing once. Sequencing was carried out using PBMCs or T cells enriched from blood (not recorded which). These receptors originate from a woman aged 25-40 years who had recovered from COVID-19.

This clone was seen only once. The J gene is TRBJ2-4, the V gene TRBV28, with 9 bases matching TRBD1. The V segment lost 6 bases and the J segment 6 bases; nucleotides outside the gene matches: 6. The length of the CDR3 is 14 residues. Germline CDR1 is MDHEN and CDR2 is SYDVKM. In nucleotides, the CDR3 is TGTGCCAGCAGCCCAACAGGGGGCTTAAACATTCAGTACTTC. It codes for CASSPTGGLNIQYF.

This clone was detected once. The chain recombines TRBV5-1 with TRBJ1-1; D gene unclear. The germline V and J ends were trimmed by 2 bases and 1 base, with 9 bases remaining between them. The CDR3 runs 14 residues. Germline-derived CDR1 and CDR2 are SGHRS and YFSETQ. The CDR3, as DNA: TGCGCCAGCAGCTTACAACCCGAGAACACTGAAGCTTTCTTT. It translates to CASSLQPENTEAFF.

CDR3 amino acids: CSVDRQGFDEQYF. The CDR3 DNA follows: TGCAGCGTTGATAGACAGGGGTTTGACGAGCAGTACTTC. This sequence joins TRBV29-1 and TRBJ2-7; 8 nucleotides align to TRBD1. CDR3 length: 13 residues. J was trimmed by 5 bases and V by 3 bases; bases with no gene match: 6. Germline V CDR1 and CDR2: SQVTM, ANQGSEA.

For this clone: The sample holds other DNA sequences that translate to the same CDR3. The V gene is TRBV3-1 (or the pseudogene TRBV3-2), the J gene TRBJ2-7; 7 bases map to TRBD2. CDR3 length: 15 amino acids. V dropped 1 base and J dropped 0; count of bases not matched to a gene: 3. The germline V gene encodes CDR1 LGHDT and CDR2 YNNKEL (reference sequence). The CDR3 DNA follows: TGTGCCAGCAGCCAAGGTCTAGCGGTCTCCTACGAGCAGTACTTC. Its translation: CASSQGLAVSYEQYF.

This chain connects TRBV4-2 to TRBJ1-2; unclear D gene. The CDR3 covers 14 residues. Germline V CDR1 and CDR2: LGHNA, YNFKEQ. Trimming removed 1 base at V and 4 bases at J, with 10 bases between. DNA for the CDR3: TGTGCCAGCAGCCAAGGGGCAGCCCGCTATGGCTACACCTTC. This sequence encodes CASSQGAARYGYTF.

V and J are TRBV2 and TRBJ2-1; TRBD2 aligns across 12 bases. Trimming took 4 bases from V and 4 from J; bases not matched to a gene: 2. The CDR3 has 15 residues. CDR1 is SNHLY, CDR2 FYNNEI, per germline. The CDR3 region is CASSVTSGSYNEQFF. For the CDR3, the DNA is TGTGCCAGCAGTGTGACTAGCGGGAGTTACAATGAGCAGTTCTTC.

DNA for the CDR3: TGTGCCAGCCAAGGGGGAAACATTCAGTACTTC. It codes for CASQGGNIQYF. The rearrangement uses TRBV2 and TRBJ2-4; weak D call: TRBD1 (6 bases). There are 11 residues in the CDR3. Trimming removed 8 bases at V and 6 bases at J, with 8 bases between. Germline V gives CDR1 SNHLY, CDR2 FYNNEI.

The chain uses TRBV3-1 (or the pseudogene TRBV3-2) and TRBJ1-1, with 8 nucleotides matching TRBD1. There are 15 residues in the CDR3. Germline V gene lookup returns CDR1 LGHDT and CDR2 YNNKEL (reference sequence). Losses at the gene ends were 1 base for V and 4 bases for J; bases not matched to a gene: 5. The CDR3 sequence is CASSQVGQGPTEAFF. The CDR3 DNA is TGTGCCAGCAGCCAAGTTGGACAGGGCCCCACTGAAGCTTTCTTT.

This clone showed up just once. This rearrangement joins TRBV28 to TRBJ2-6; the D is unclear. Per the germline V gene, CDR1 is MDHEN and CDR2 is SYDVKM. The CDR3 loop spans 16 amino acids. V shed 4 bases and J shed 0 bases, with 10 bases lying between them. CDR3 coding DNA: TGTGCCAGCAGTTACCCCCGGAGCTCTGGGGCCAACGTCCTGACTTTC. This sequence encodes CASSYPRSSGANVLTF.

V is TRBV28 and J is TRBJ2-7; TRBD1 agrees at 8 bases. From germline, CDR1 is MDHEN and CDR2 SYDVKM. The CDR3 totals 17 residues. The V segment lost 4 bases and the J segment 2 bases; nucleotides outside the gene matches: 13. CDR3 sequence reads: CASSSDREKPRAYEQYF. The CDR3, as DNA: TGTGCCAGCAGTTCGGACAGGGAAAAACCCAGGGCCTACGAGCAGTACTTC. Looking up the rest from reference TRBV28 and TRBJ2-7 gives the full variable domain: DVKVTQSSRYLVKRTGEKVFLECVQDMDHENMFWYRQDPGLGLRLIYFSYDVKMKEKGDIPEGYSVSREKKERFSLILESASTNQTSMYLCASSSDREKPRAYEQYFGPGTRLTVT.

The rearrangement links TRBV7-9 to TRBJ2-1, with D uncertain. Trimming took 1 base from V and 4 from J, leaving 8 bases between them. Germline assignment: CDR1 SEHNR and CDR2 FQNEAQ (reference sequence). This CDR3 has 14 amino acids. CDR3 nucleotides: TGTGCCAGCAGCTTAGAGAGTTCATACAATGAGCAGTTCTTC. It yields the protein CASSLESSYNEQFF.

The chain is built from TRBV28 and TRBJ2-7; D is unresolved. The germline gives CDR1 MDHEN, CDR2 SYDVKM. This CDR3 contains 12 residues. V was cut by 3 bases and J by 4 bases, with 7 bases left in between. The CDR3 reads CASSLRIYEQYF. The CDR3 DNA is TGTGCCAGCAGTTTGCGGATATACGAGCAGTACTTC.

The chain carries TRBV19 and TRBJ1-1; a possible D gene is TRBD1 (5 bases). This CDR3 region has 15 residues. The germline V gene has CDR1 LNHDA and CDR2 SQIVND (reference sequence). Trimming shortened V by 7 bases and J by 0 bases, and 15 bases separated the two germline ends. The CDR3 protein is CASKWGAWMNTEAFF. The CDR3 bases are TGTGCCAGTAAATGGGGCGCTTGGATGAACACTGAAGCTTTCTTT.

This chain uses TRBV10-3 with TRBJ2-1; a possible D gene is TRBD2 (5 bases). The CDR3 consists of 13 residues. Trimming stripped 5 bases from V and 9 bases from J, with 14 bases between. Germline lookup yields CDR1 ENHRY and CDR2 SYGVKD. CDR3 sequence: CAISPDVASEQFF. Written as DNA, the CDR3 is TGTGCCATCAGTCCGGACGTAGCGAGTGAGCAGTTCTTC.

The V call is TRBV3-1 (or the pseudogene TRBV3-2), the J call TRBJ2-2, with a possible D match to TRBD2 (6 bases). Germline V gene data show CDR1 as LGHDT and CDR2 as YNNKEL (reference sequence). V was trimmed by 10 bases and J by 5 bases, leaving 14 bases between them. This CDR3 has 13 amino acids. The CDR3 is CATKSGPTGELFF. CDR3 nucleotides: TGTGCCACAAAAAGCGGGCCGACCGGGGAGCTGTTTTTT.

Here the CDR3 reads CASSYSTGAGGTQYF. DNA of the CDR3: TGTGCCAGCAGTTACTCGACTGGGGCGGGGGGTACGCAGTATTTT. The V gene is TRBV6-5, the J gene TRBJ2-3; 8 bases agree with TRBD2. The CDR3 spans 15 residues. Germline CDR1 MNHEY, CDR2 SVGAGI. J gave up 8 bases and V 0 bases, and 7 bases lay outside the gene matches.

J is TRBJ2-3 and V is TRBV13, with 13 bases matching TRBD2. V lost 4 bases to trimming and J lost 5 bases; unmatched junction nucleotides: 6. Germline-derived CDR1 and CDR2 are PRHDT and FYEKMQ (reference sequence). This CDR3 has 16 amino acids. The CDR3 protein is CASSSRTSGSRDTQYF. The CDR3 DNA reads TGTGCCAGCAGCTCGCGGACTAGCGGGAGTCGAGATACGCAGTATTTT.

The rearrangement links TRBV6-5 to TRBJ1-5; unclear D gene. Between the trimmed V and J ends, which lost 7 bases and 0 bases, there was a span of 10 bases. Germline values: CDR1 MNHEY, CDR2 SVGAGI. This CDR3 has 14 residues. CDR3 in amino acids: CASNEGYSNQPQHF. Here the CDR3 DNA reads TGTGCCAGCAACGAGGGTTATAGCAATCAGCCCCAGCATTTT.